Presented here are 30 T cell receptor beta chains from one specimen sequenced in a study of Ad26.COV2.S vaccination and SARS-CoV-2 variants. Treatment given: over 15 received Ad26.COV2.S at low or high dose, single or two shots; about 5 received placebo; per-sample allocation not given. The investigators took samples on day 63 after the first vaccine or placebo injection. Profiling relied on immunoSEQ multiplex PCR, and the TCRdb table lists in-frame clones only, not all of them. Among about 400,000 clones, about 88% were seen once, and the ten largest hold about 3.6%. The source material was peripheral blood, sampled in a trial of Ad26.COV2.S vaccine versus placebo. The receptors here all came from a person between 18 and 65 years old who received the Ad26.COV2.S COVID-19 vaccine or a placebo.

This chain links TRBV5-5 with TRBJ2-7; tentative D call: TRBD1 (7 bases). Between the trimmed V and J ends, which lost 3 bases and 2 bases, there was a span of 12 bases. CDR1 is SGHKS and CDR2 is YYEKEE in the germline V gene (reference sequence). This CDR3 is built from 14 residues. As DNA, the CDR3 is TGTGCCAGCAGCTCTGCGGGACAGCCCTACGAGCAGTACTTC. Amino acids: CASSSAGQPYEQYF.

V gene TRBV5-4 combines with J gene TRBJ1-2; the D gene is possibly TRBD1 (6 bases). Trimming took 5 bases from V and 5 from J, leaving 13 bases between them. CDR3 length equals 13 residues. Germline values: CDR1 SGHNT, CDR2 YYREEE (reference sequence). CDR3 nucleotide sequence: TGTGCCAGCAGTGGAAACAGGGTGTATGGCTACACCTTC. This encodes CASSGNRVYGYTF.

The chain uses TRBV27 and TRBJ2-5; perhaps TRBD1 as D (6 bases). There are 17 residues in the CDR3. Looked up from germline, CDR1 is MNHEY and CDR2 is SMNVEV (reference sequence). V lost 4 bases and J 2 bases, leaving 20 bases between the germline ends. The CDR3 DNA is TGTGCCAGCAGTTACAAGGGAACAGGGTCGGGACAAGAGACCCAGTACTTC. Its translation: CASSYKGTGSGQETQYF.

This sequence joins TRBV11-2 and TRBJ1-1; TRBD1 is a possible D gene (5 bases). In germline, CDR1 is SGHAT, CDR2 FQNNGV. The CDR3 loop spans 13 amino acids. V lost 6 bases and J lost 6, with 14 bases in between. CDR3: CASSPTGDAEAFF. For the CDR3, the DNA is TGTGCCAGCAGTCCAACAGGTGACGCTGAAGCTTTCTTT.

The rearrangement joins TRBV18 to TRBJ1-1; D is possibly TRBD1 (6 bases). This CDR3 contains 16 residues. CDR1 is KGHSH and CDR2 is LQKENI in the germline V gene. Trimming removed 3 bases from V and 0 bases from J, with 14 bases in between. The CDR3 coding sequence is TGTGCCAGCTCACCTATCCCGGGACATCTGAACACTGAAGCTTTCTTT. Protein: CASSPIPGHLNTEAFF.

This chain links TRBV5-5 with TRBJ1-4; D call uncertain. The V end was cut by 4 bases, the J end by 0 bases, with 4 bases between. The CDR3 is 13 residues long. CDR1 SGHKS and CDR2 YYEKEE come from the germline V gene (reference sequence). The CDR3 spells CASSLSTNEKLFF. In nucleotides, the CDR3 is TGTGCCAGCAGCCTCTCAACTAATGAAAAACTGTTTTTT.

The chain links TRBV7-9 to TRBJ2-7, with D possibly being TRBD2 (6 bases). Germline V gives CDR1 SEHNR, CDR2 FQNEAQ (reference sequence). The CDR3 has 15 residues. Trimming cost V 2 bases and J 3 bases, with 14 bases left between them. CDR3 DNA sequence: TGTGCCAGCAGCTTATTTGGCGGGGAGAACTACGAGCAGTACTTC. Its translation is CASSLFGGENYEQYF. The entire variable domain, with the rest obtained from reference TRBV7-9 and TRBJ2-7, is as follows: DTGVSQNPRHKITKRGQNVTFRCDPISEHNRLYWYRQTLGQGPEFLTYFQNEAQLEKSRLLSDRFSAERPKGSFSTLEIQRTEQGDSAMYLCASSLFGGENYEQYFGPGTRLTVT.

The chain joins TRBV7-2 to TRBJ2-5, with no clear D. This CDR3 has 13 residues. Trimming stripped 0 bases from V and 3 bases from J, with 5 bases between. Per the germline V gene, CDR1 is SGHTA and CDR2 is FQGNSA. The CDR3 bases are TGTGCCAGCAGCTTAGCTAGGAAAGAGACCCAGTACTTC. As protein: CASSLARKETQYF.

The V gene is TRBV30, the J gene TRBJ1-2, with D possibly being TRBD1 (6 bases). V lost 3 bases and J 4 bases, leaving 15 bases between the germline ends. The CDR3 totals 14 residues. Germline V lookup: CDR1 GTSNPN, CDR2 SVGIG (reference sequence). The CDR3 DNA follows: TGTGCCTGGAGGGACCGGGGGCGAGGCTATGGCTACACCTTC. Amino acids: CAWRDRGRGYGYTF.

This rearrangement joins TRBV7-2 to TRBJ1-2; a weak D match, TRBD1 (5 bases). The CDR3 has 13 residues. Germline V lookup: CDR1 SGHTA, CDR2 FQGNSA. Trimming stripped 1 base from V and 8 bases from J, with 11 bases between. The DNA of the CDR3 is TGTGCCAGCAGCTTAGACCGGGACGCCGGCTACACCTTC. Amino acids: CASSLDRDAGYTF.

The chain is built from TRBV13 and TRBJ2-5; 11 bases line up with TRBD2. V lost 5 bases and J lost 2; bases outside the gene matches: 7. Germline-derived CDR1 and CDR2 are PRHDT and FYEKMQ (reference sequence). This CDR3 spans 16 amino acids. The CDR3 here is CASSPGVAGGQETQYF. CDR3 DNA: TGTGCCAGCAGCCCCGGGGTAGCGGGGGGGCAAGAGACCCAGTACTTC. Complete variable domain (other parts from reference TRBV13 and TRBJ2-5): AAGVIQSPRHLIKEKRETATLKCYPIPRHDTVYWYQQGPGQDPQFLISFYEKMQSDKGSIPDRFSAQQFSDYHSELNMSSLELGDSALYFCASSPGVAGGQETQYFGPGTRLLVL.

The chain has TRBV5-1 and TRBJ2-1, with D perhaps TRBD1 (5 bases). The ends were cut back, 5 bases at V and 4 bases at J, with 16 bases in the middle. The CDR3 is 15 amino acids. From germline, CDR1 is SGHRS and CDR2 YFSETQ. This CDR3 reads CASRGQGGSYNEQFF. The CDR3 nucleotides read TGCGCCAGCAGGGGGCAGGGTGGTAGTTACAATGAGCAGTTCTTC.

The chain links TRBV3-1 (or the pseudogene TRBV3-2) to TRBJ2-4; TRBD2 might be the D (6 bases). CDR3 length: 16 residues. Germline values: CDR1 LGHDT, CDR2 YNNKEL (reference sequence). The V gene lost 2 bases and the J gene lost 4 bases, with 15 bases spanning the gap. Here the CDR3 DNA reads TGTGCCAGCAGCCAAACCCGTCGGGGGACGAAAAACATTCAGTACTTC. Translation gives CASSQTRRGTKNIQYF.

The rearrangement uses TRBV29-1 and TRBJ2-3; tentatively, D is TRBD2 (5 bases). The V and J ends lost 8 bases and 2 bases respectively, with 11 bases between them. Germline assignment: CDR1 SQVTM and CDR2 ANQGSEA. The CDR3 has 12 residues. CDR3 loop: CSSGITTDTQYF. Written as DNA, the CDR3 is TGCAGCTCCGGGATAACCACAGATACGCAGTATTTT.

This chain uses TRBV7-2 with TRBJ1-2, with D tentatively TRBD1 (6 bases). Between the trimmed V and J ends, which lost 2 bases and 8 bases, there was a span of 15 bases. Germline loops: CDR1 SGHTA, CDR2 FQGNSA. CDR3 length: 14 amino acids. CDR3 sequence (DNA): TGTGCCAGCAGCTTATCCGGGACATCAGGGGGCTACACCTTC. Its translation is CASSLSGTSGGYTF. Supplemented by reference TRBV7-2 and TRBJ1-2, the full variable domain reads GAGVSQSPSNKVTEKGKDVELRCDPISGHTALYWYRQSLGQGLEFLIYFQGNSAPDKSGLPSDRFSAERTGGSVSTLTIQRTQQEDSAVYLCASSLSGTSGGYTFGSGTRLTVV.

This clone was picked up many times. The chain is built from TRBV6-1 and TRBJ2-3, with 12 positions matching TRBD2. CDR3 length: 15 amino acids. Trimming at V came to 2 bases and at J to 4 bases, leaving 1 base not matched to a gene. Germline V lookup: CDR1 MNHNS, CDR2 SASEGT. CDR3 DNA: TGTGCCAGCAGTGAACTAGCGGGGGGGCCAGATACGCAGTATTTT. Encoded protein: CASSELAGGPDTQYF.

The chain uses TRBV5-1 and TRBJ2-3, with a possible D match to TRBD2 (6 bases). The V end lost 5 bases, the J end lost 6 bases, and 13 bases lay between the germline ends. The CDR3 loop spans 13 amino acids. Germline V gene lookup returns CDR1 SGHRS and CDR2 YFSETQ. The CDR3 is CASSRLSGDTQYF. The DNA of the CDR3 is TGCGCCAGCAGTCGCTTAAGCGGGGATACGCAGTATTTT. The full variable domain, rest sourced from reference TRBV5-1 and TRBJ2-3, is KAGVTQTPRYLIKTRGQQVTLSCSPISGHRSVSWYQQTPGQGLQFLFEYFSETQRNKGNFPGRFSGRQFSNSRSEMNVSTLELGDSALYLCASSRLSGDTQYFGPGTRLTVL.

This chain links TRBV2 with TRBJ1-5; tentative D call: TRBD1 (5 bases). Germline V gives CDR1 SNHLY, CDR2 FYNNEI. Trimming removed 5 bases from V and 2 bases from J, with 13 bases in between. This CDR3 is 15 amino acids long. The CDR3 DNA is TGTGCCAGCAGTCCAAGTTTGACAGGCAATCAGCCCCAGCATTTT. Translation gives CASSPSLTGNQPQHF.

This clone was seen once. V and J are TRBV23-1 and TRBJ1-3; TRBD1 might be the D (5 bases). TRBV23-1 falls under the ORF class, with uncertain function. The CDR3 is 15 residues long. Trimming took 7 bases from V and 2 from J, leaving 15 bases between them. The CDR3 coding sequence is TGCGCCAGCACCATCCCCCAGGGTCCTGGAAACACCATATATTTT. It translates to CASTIPQGPGNTIYF.

The chain has TRBV3-1 (or the pseudogene TRBV3-2) and TRBJ1-4; no firm D call. The CDR3 is 17 amino acids. The V end was cut by 1 base, the J end by 0 bases, with 12 bases between. Looked up from germline, CDR1 is LGHDT and CDR2 is YNNKEL (reference sequence). Here the CDR3 reads CASSQAGRAATNEKLFF. The CDR3 region has the DNA TGTGCCAGCAGCCAAGCCGGACGGGCTGCAACTAATGAAAAACTGTTTTTT.

This clone was seen only once. This chain links TRBV19 with TRBJ2-1; unclear D gene. Germline-derived CDR1 and CDR2 are LNHDA and SQIVND (reference sequence). The CDR3 consists of 11 residues. Trimming stripped 3 bases from V and 9 bases from J, with 6 bases between. CDR3 DNA: TGTGCCAGTAGTATTTGGGGTGAGCAGTTCTTC. It codes for CASSIWGEQFF.

The CDR3 region is CASRSLEQGDYGYTF. CDR3 nucleotide sequence: TGTGCCAGCAGATCCCTGGAACAGGGAGACTATGGCTACACCTTC. The chain uses TRBV9 and TRBJ1-2; a possible D gene is TRBD1 (6 bases). This CDR3 region has 15 residues. In germline, CDR1 is SGDLS, CDR2 YYNGEE. V shed 5 bases and J shed 3 bases, with 17 bases lying between them.

The chain uses TRBV10-2 and TRBJ1-5, with D perhaps matching TRBD1 (6 bases). Trimming took 4 bases from V and 5 from J, leaving 12 bases between them. Germline CDR1 and CDR2: WSHSY and SAAADI. The CDR3 has 14 amino acids. CDR3 in amino acids: CASSGRGRDQPQHF. The CDR3 DNA is TGCGCCAGCAGTGGGAGGGGGAGAGATCAGCCCCAGCATTTT.

This clone turned up a few times. V usage is TRBV7-8 and J usage is TRBJ1-5; D may be TRBD1 (5 bases). Germline V lookup: CDR1 SGHVS, CDR2 FQNEAQ. The CDR3 has 14 amino acids. The V gene lost 5 bases and the J gene lost 7 bases, with 15 bases spanning the gap. CDR3 sequence: CASSPSQGRQPQHF. The CDR3 DNA reads TGTGCCAGCAGCCCGTCCCAGGGTCGGCAGCCCCAGCATTTT.

The gene calls are TRBV6-5 and TRBJ2-7; TRBD1 aligns across 7 bases. V dropped 10 bases and J dropped 4; count of bases not matched to a gene: 13. CDR1 MNHEY and CDR2 SVGAGI come from the germline V gene. This CDR3 comprises 14 residues. CDR3 sequence reads: CAILATGSEYEQYF. In nucleotides, the CDR3 is TGTGCCATCCTGGCGACAGGGTCGGAGTACGAGCAGTACTTC.

Concerning this clone: Additional DNA sequences in this sample encode the identical CDR3. The chain has TRBV5-1 and TRBJ1-5; D call uncertain. Looked up from germline, CDR1 is SGHRS and CDR2 is YFSETQ. V shed 0 bases and J shed 2 bases, with 9 bases lying between them. This CDR3 has 15 residues. The CDR3 DNA reads TGCGCCAGCAGCTTGGAGGGAGGAGGCAATCAGCCCCAGCATTTT. As protein: CASSLEGGGNQPQHF.

The chain links TRBV2 to TRBJ2-3, with a tentative D call TRBD1 (5 bases). V was cut by 8 bases and J by 2 bases, with 14 bases left in between. This CDR3 is built from 14 residues. Germline V gene sequence: CDR1 SNHLY, CDR2 FYNNEI. CDR3 nucleotides: TGTGCCAGCGGCTACCGACAGTTCACAGATACGCAGTATTTT. Residues: CASGYRQFTDTQYF.

The chain combines TRBV5-1 with TRBJ2-5; 9 bases fit TRBD1. Germline lookup yields CDR1 SGHRS and CDR2 YFSETQ. The V and J ends lost 4 bases and 6 bases, in that order; junction bases with no gene match: 10. This CDR3 has 15 residues. The CDR3 DNA sequence: TGCGCCAGCAGCCCCGGGACAGGGCCCGGGAAGACCCAGTACTTC. Its protein is CASSPGTGPGKTQYF.

This clone was observed once. V and J are TRBV12-5 and TRBJ1-1; 8 bases align to TRBD1. Germline CDR1 LGHNT, CDR2 FRNRAP. CDR3 length: 14 amino acids. V lost 3 bases and J lost 3; bases outside the gene matches: 3. The CDR3 here is CASGFRGLDTEAFF. CDR3 nucleotide sequence: TGTGCTAGTGGTTTCAGGGGGCTTGACACTGAAGCTTTCTTT.

The chain combines TRBV11-2 with TRBJ2-1; 11 bases match TRBD2. V lost 1 base to trimming and J lost 9 bases; unmatched junction nucleotides: 5. Germline CDR1 reads SGHAT; CDR2 reads FQNNGV. CDR3 size: 15 residues. The CDR3 reads CASSLVLAGVGEQFF. The CDR3 coding sequence is TGTGCCAGCAGCTTAGTACTAGCGGGGGTGGGTGAGCAGTTCTTC.